Listed below are T cell receptor beta chains from one sample, sequenced in a study of cytomegalovirus exposure and HLA in healthy donors. Repertoires were generated with immunoSEQ multiplex PCR, while TCRdb's copy carries only in-frame clones and drops some. Seen here are 150,000 to 200,000 clones, roughly four fifths observed once, and the top ten hold around 1.9%. Sequenced sample: PBMCs. All receptors come from a young woman in good health and CMV-seronegative. CDR3s include the opening cysteine and the closing phenylalanine or tryptophan. Fields, in order: D gene, J gene, V gene, clone size, CDR3 DNA, CDR3 protein. The D gene is left open where the match is weak. Clone size is stated in some rows and not others, as once, few, many or a class when expanded.

TRBD1	TRBJ1-2	TRBV27	.	TGTGCCAGCAGTTTAGGGCAGGGGGTCACCTATGGCTACACCTTC	CASSLGQGVTYGYTF
.	TRBJ1-1	TRBV6-5	.	TGTGCCAGCAGACCATACTATGCGAACACTGAAGCTTTCTTT	CASRPYYANTEAFF
TRBD1	TRBJ2-7	TRBV4-1	.	TGCGCCAGCAGCCAAGGAGGGACAGCTACTTCCTACGAGCAGTACTTC	CASSQGGTATSYEQYF
.	TRBJ1-4	TRBV5-1	.	TGCGCCAGCAGACTTTTTGCAACTAATGAAAAACTGTTTTTT	CASRLFATNEKLFF
.	TRBJ1-1	TRBV7-8	.	TGTGCCAGCAGCTTAGGCTCTGGCTCAGGATACACTGAAGCTTTCTTT	CASSLGSGSGYTEAFF
.	TRBJ2-1	TRBV7-8	.	TGTGCCAGCAGCTTCGTACAGGACAATGAGCAGTTCTTC	CASSFVQDNEQFF
.	TRBJ2-2	TRBV5-1	.	TGCGCCAGCAGCTTGTTTGCGGGTAACACCGGGGAGCTGTTTTTT	CASSLFAGNTGELFF
TRBD1	TRBJ1-1	TRBV18	.	TGTGCCAGCTCACCGCAACCGGGACAGGGGGCTGAAGCTTTCTTT	CASSPQPGQGAEAFF
.	TRBJ1-2	TRBV7-9	.	TGTGCCAGCTCCTCTCACACAGGGCCCACAGGTGGCTACACCTTC	CASSSHTGPTGGYTF
.	TRBJ1-5	TRBV6-1	.	TGTGCCAGCAGTGAAAGGTCAGGTATTGGTCAGCCCCAGCATTTT	CASSERSGIGQPQHF
TRBD1	TRBJ1-2	TRBV7-9	.	TGTGCCAGCAGCTCCACCGGGGACAGGATCTATGGCTACACCTTC	CASSSTGDRIYGYTF
.	TRBJ1-1	TRBV14	.	TGTGCCAGCAGCCAAGAACGGGGGGTGAGGACTGAAGCTTTCTTT	CASSQERGVRTEAFF
.	TRBJ2-5	TRBV21-1	.	TGTGCCAGCAGCAAAGGGCGCCAGAGGGGGGGGGAGACCCAGTACTTC	CASSKGRQRGGETQYF
TRBD2	TRBJ2-3	TRBV6-5	.	TGTGCCAGCAGTTACCGGACTAGCCGTGGCACAGATACGCAGTATTTT	CASSYRTSRGTDTQYF
.	TRBJ2-7	TRBV7-9	.	TGTGCCAGCAGTTTCGACATCAGCTCCTACGAGCAGTACTTC	CASSFDISSYEQYF
.	TRBJ1-1	TRBV2	.	TGTGCCAGCAGTGGCCCTGGATGGGGAGGGGCGGCTTTCTTT	CASSGPGWGGAAFF
TRBD1	TRBJ2-7	TRBV5-1	.	TGCGCCAGCAGCTCCATATACCCGGGACAGGACTCCTACGAGCAGTACTTC	CASSSIYPGQDSYEQYF
.	TRBJ1-5	TRBV6-6	.	TGTGCCAGCAGTTACTGGGGGCCCGGACCCAATCAGCCCCAGCATTTT	CASSYWGPGPNQPQHF
TRBD1	TRBJ1-4	TRBV15	once	TGTGCCACCAGCAGATCGGGACAGGGGCGCGAAAAACTGTTTTTT	CATSRSGQGREKLFF
TRBD1	TRBJ2-5	TRBV27	.	TGTGCCAGCAGTTTAGGGACAGGGCTCAGGGAGCAGTACTTC	CASSLGTGLREQYF
.	TRBJ1-5	TRBV28	.	TGTGCCAGCAGTTTTTCGGGGAGGGTAAGGCAGCCCCAGCATTTT	CASSFSGRVRQPQHF
TRBD2	TRBJ2-2	TRBV10-1	.	TGCGCCAGCAGTGAGTCAGGGACTAGCGGGAGATCGAGAGCCGGGGAGCTGTTTTTT	CASSESGTSGRSRAGELFF
.	TRBJ2-5	TRBV27	.	TGTGCCCGTAACGGGGTACGGTGTGAGACCCAGTACTTC	CARNGVRCETQYF
TRBD2	TRBJ2-1	TRBV25-1	once	TGTGCCAGCAGTGGGACTAGCGATGAGCAGTTCTTC	CASSGTSDEQFF
TRBD2	TRBJ2-3	TRBV9	.	TGTGCCAGCAGCGTAAGCGGGGGGCGTACAGATACGCAGTATTTT	CASSVSGGRTDTQYF
TRBD2	TRBJ2-1	TRBV29-1	.	TGCAGCTCCCAAAGTCTAGCGGGACTCTACAATGAGCAGTTCTTC	CSSQSLAGLYNEQFF
TRBD2	TRBJ2-2	TRBV2	.	TGTGCCAGCGGGGACTATTTGACCGGGGAGCTGTTTTTT	CASGDYLTGELFF
.	TRBJ2-5	TRBV9	.	TGTGCCAGCAGCACAGACCCTAAAGAGACCCAGTACTTC	CASSTDPKETQYF
.	TRBJ2-5	TRBV6-1	.	TGTGCCAGCAGTGAACGGGTGCGGGGTCGCGGGGAGACCCAGTACTTC	CASSERVRGRGETQYF
.	TRBJ2-7	TRBV6-5	.	TGTGCCAGCAGTTACTCGACAGGCGGTATCTACGAGCAGTACTTC	CASSYSTGGIYEQYF
.	TRBJ1-3	TRBV5-1	.	TGCGCCAGCACCCCTTTCCCGGGCTCTGGAAACACCATATATTTT	CASTPFPGSGNTIYF
.	TRBJ1-5	TRBV27	.	TGTGCCAGCAGCCAGGGCGTTAGCAATCAGCCCCAGCATTTT	CASSQGVSNQPQHF
.	TRBJ1-3	TRBV7-9	.	TGTGCCAGCAGCCCCCGAGGAGCCACCTCTGGAAACACCATATATTTT	CASSPRGATSGNTIYF
.	TRBJ2-7	TRBV5-4	.	TGTGCCAGCAGAAGGGATGGGGCCGAGCAGTACTTC	CASRRDGAEQYF
TRBD1	TRBJ1-5	TRBV4-1	.	TGCGCCAGCAGCCAAGATGCACAGGGGGCGCAGAGCAATCAGCCCCAGCATTTT	CASSQDAQGAQSNQPQHF
TRBD2	TRBJ2-3	TRBV7-8	.	TGTGCCAGCAGCTACCGACTAGCGGGATCCACAGATACGCAGTATTTT	CASSYRLAGSTDTQYF
TRBD1	TRBJ2-5	TRBV18	.	TGTGCCAGCTCCCTGGGGGCAGGGGGCCAAGAGACCCAGTACTTC	CASSLGAGGQETQYF
TRBD1	TRBJ2-2	TRBV2	.	TGTGCCAGCAGTGACAGGGGGCATTTGGGCACCGGGGAGCTGTTTTTT	CASSDRGHLGTGELFF
TRBD1	TRBJ1-2	TRBV5-4	.	TGTGCCAGCAGACGGGCCGGGACAGACTATGGCTACACCTTC	CASRRAGTDYGYTF
TRBD1	TRBJ2-1	TRBV5-1	.	TGCGCCAGCAGATGGACAGGGGGCCTCCGCTCCGCTTACAATGAGCAGTTCTTC	CASRWTGGLRSAYNEQFF
TRBD1	TRBJ2-2	TRBV29-1	once	TGCAGCGTTGGGCAGGGGGCAGACACCGGGGAGCTGTTTTTT	CSVGQGADTGELFF
TRBD2	TRBJ2-7	TRBV11-2	.	TGTGCCAGCAGCCCTCGAAATAGCGGGAGTACTAACGAGCAGTACTTC	CASSPRNSGSTNEQYF
TRBD1	TRBJ1-2	TRBV19	.	TGTGCCAGTAGTATCACCGGGACAGGAGCCTATGGCTACACCTTC	CASSITGTGAYGYTF
.	TRBJ2-7	TRBV10-2	few	TGCGCCAGCACAGGAACGGGAACCTACGAGCAGTACTTC	CASTGTGTYEQYF
TRBD1	TRBJ1-1	TRBV25-1	once	TGTGCCGCACAGGGGGTATTGAACACTGAAGCTTTCTTT	CAAQGVLNTEAFF
.	TRBJ1-5	TRBV7-2	few	TGTGCCAGCAGCTTAGTAAGTGGGTCAGGGAATCAGCCCCAGCATTTT	CASSLVSGSGNQPQHF
.	TRBJ1-2	TRBV29-1	.	TGCAGCGCAACAGGCCACAACTATGGCTACACCTTC	CSATGHNYGYTF
.	TRBJ1-2	TRBV30	.	TGTGCCTGGTTAAAGGGGATAATGAACTATGGCTACACCTTC	CAWLKGIMNYGYTF
.	TRBJ1-2	TRBV5-8	.	TGTGCCAGCAGCTTCGGGGTCTATGGCTACACCTTC	CASSFGVYGYTF
TRBD1	TRBJ2-3	TRBV5-4	.	TGTGCCAGCAGCGATAGACAGGGGGCAGATACGCAGTATTTT	CASSDRQGADTQYF
TRBD2	TRBJ2-7	TRBV5-6	.	TGTGCCAGCAGAGTCTGGGGGGGGTTGGAGGGCTACGAGCAGTACTTC	CASRVWGGLEGYEQYF
TRBD2	TRBJ2-1	TRBV11-1	.	TGTGCCAGCAGCCACCAGGGACTAGCGGGAGAGGAGGGTGAGCAGTTCTTC	CASSHQGLAGEEGEQFF
.	TRBJ2-2	TRBV12-5	.	TGTGCTAGTGGTTTGGTACTTGCGTCTTCCACCGGGGAGCTGTTTTTT	CASGLVLASSTGELFF
.	TRBJ1-2	TRBV4-2	.	TGTGCCAGCAGCCAAGAAGTGACGGGGGGAAGTGGCTACACCTTC	CASSQEVTGGSGYTF
.	TRBJ2-7	TRBV27	.	TGTGCCAGCAGTTTACGCGAGCAGTACTTC	CASSLREQYF